This TCR beta chain emerged from a study of monozygotic twins with inflammatory bowel disease. From whole blood, total RNA was isolated without any sorting of T cells. The CDR3 runs to 14 residues. The germline gives CDR1 MNHNY, CDR2 SVGAGI (reference sequence). Via template switching, UMIs carrying a 6-nucleotide sample barcode were introduced. TCRdb reworked the 5' RACE reads into one entry per CDR3 protein, no DNA. With roughly 160,000 distinct CDR3 sequences in the sample, the ten largest clones hold about 8%. The J gene is TRBJ2-7, the V gene TRBV6-6; the D gene TCRdb calls, TRBD2, cannot be checked with no DNA. Sequencing was carried out using blood. This sequence originates from a human donor with ulcerative colitis or Crohn's disease, or a healthy co-twin of an affected twin (not recorded which). The CDR3 reads CASSYSGLGGEQYF.